Below, 21 T cell receptor beta chains from the same sample are listed, as sequenced in a study of T cells expressing NK-cell markers. TCRdb reprocessed the 5' RACE reads, keeping one entry per CDR3 protein, no DNA. With about 400,000 distinct CDR3 sequences in the sample, the ten largest clones hold approximately 12%. Input material: blood T cells: a sorted CD56 or NKG2C T cell subset, CD4+ or CD8+ T cells, or bulk PBMC T cells (not recorded which). These receptor sequences come from a woman aged 50 to 60 in good health.

V gene TRBV12-5 combines with J gene TRBJ2-2; the TCRdb D gene call, TRBD2, has no DNA to confirm it. Germline CDR1 LGHNT, CDR2 FRNRAP. This CDR3 contains 19 residues. This chain's CDR3 is CASGYRLPGLQTNTGELFF.

The chain joins TRBV7-6 to TRBJ2-1; the TCRdb D gene call, TRBD2, has no DNA to confirm it. From germline, CDR1 is SGHVS and CDR2 FNYEAQ. The CDR3 spans 20 residues. CDR3 amino acids: CASSLVGSSGRAGSYNEQFF.

The V and J genes are TRBV12-3 or TRBV12-4 and TRBJ1-2. The CDR3 sequence is 12 residues long. The chain's CDR3 is CASSLGSYGYTF.

The CDR3 is CASSLENRLGYEQYF. The chain joins TRBV7-6 to TRBJ2-7; TCRdb names TRBD1, which stays unverified in the absence of DNA. From germline, CDR1 is SGHVS and CDR2 FNYEAQ. This CDR3 is 15 amino acids long.

V and J are TRBV7-9 and TRBJ2-1; the TRBD1 assignment by TCRdb is unverifiable without DNA. CDR3 length equals 13 residues. The germline V gene encodes CDR1 SEHNR and CDR2 FQNEAQ (reference sequence). CDR3 sequence reads: CASRPGQGNEQFF. Full variable domain (outside the CDR3, taken from reference TRBV7-9 and TRBJ2-1): DTGVSQNPRHKITKRGQNVTFRCDPISEHNRLYWYRQTLGQGPEFLTYFQNEAQLEKSRLLSDRFSAERPKGSFSTLEIQRTEQGDSAMYLCASRPGQGNEQFFGPGTRLTVL.

This sequence joins TRBV29-1 and TRBJ1-2; checking the TCRdb D call of TRBD1 is not possible without DNA. Germline-derived CDR1 and CDR2 are SQVTM and ANQGSEA. The length of the CDR3 is 15 residues. The CDR3 here is CSVLGGDRLLYGYTF.

The rearrangement uses TRBV20-1 and TRBJ2-7; TCRdb gives TRBD1 as the D gene, but with no DNA this cannot be confirmed. CDR1 and CDR2 (germline): DFQATT, SNEGSKA (reference sequence). There are 13 residues in the CDR3. This CDR3 is CSARGGQGPEQYF.

The chain couples TRBV25-1 to TRBJ2-5; there is no DNA to check the TCRdb D call of TRBD1. The CDR3 covers 12 residues. Germline V gives CDR1 MGHDK, CDR2 SYGVNS. The CDR3 spells CASSESLQGEYF.

The V gene is TRBV7-8, the J gene TRBJ2-7; the D gene TCRdb calls, TRBD1, cannot be checked with no DNA. CDR1 is SGHVS, CDR2 FQNEAQ, per germline. CDR3 length: 15 residues. This chain's CDR3 is CASSSPGTGVYEQYF.

The chain recombines TRBV7-9 with TRBJ2-1; the D call from TCRdb, TRBD2, cannot be confirmed without DNA. This CDR3 is built from 16 residues. Germline-derived CDR1 and CDR2 are SEHNR and FQNEAQ (reference sequence). CDR3 region: CASRGTSGRERDEQFF.

The V gene is TRBV20-1, the J gene TRBJ2-4. The germline CDR1 and CDR2 sequences are DFQATT and SNEGSKA (reference sequence). The CDR3 is 15 residues long. The CDR3 loop is CSASPIIVGLNIQYF.

CDR3 in amino acids: CASSTSGGQETQYF. This chain uses TRBV7-9 with TRBJ2-5; the D call of TRBD1 rests on TCRdb alone, since no DNA is present to check it. Germline V CDR1 and CDR2: SEHNR, FQNEAQ (reference sequence). The CDR3 consists of 14 residues.

J is TRBJ2-2 and V is TRBV23-1; TCRdb designates TRBD2, a call that cannot be tested without DNA. TRBV23-1 qualifies as an ORF whose function is uncertain. CDR3 length: 19 residues. CDR3 in amino acids: CASSYRTSGRAVHGGELFF.

The chain employs TRBV5-4 and TRBJ1-6. CDR3 size: 15 residues. Germline V gene sequence: CDR1 SGHNT, CDR2 YYREEE (reference sequence). CDR3 protein: CASSLGGMTISPLHF. Combining the CDR3 with reference TRBV5-4 and TRBJ1-6 gives the whole variable domain ETGVTQSPTHLIKTRGQQVTLRCSSQSGHNTVSWYQQALGQGPQFIFQYYREEENGRGNFPPRFSGLQFPNYSSELNVNALELDDSALYLCASSLGGMTISPLHFGNGTRLTVT.

The chain combines TRBV10-1 with TRBJ2-3; TCRdb names TRBD1, which stays unverified in the absence of DNA. This CDR3 is 14 amino acids long. The germline CDR1 and CDR2 sequences are WNHNN and SYGVQD (reference sequence). The chain's CDR3 is CASSAPSPEDTQYF.

The rearrangement joins TRBV12-3 or TRBV12-4 to TRBJ2-7; TCRdb calls TRBD1, which cannot be checked without DNA. CDR3 length equals 15 residues. CDR3 protein: CASSSRDRGQYEQYF.

This chain uses TRBV24-1 with TRBJ2-1; the TCRdb D gene call, TRBD2, has no DNA to confirm it. CDR3 size: 16 residues. CDR1 and CDR2 from the germline V gene are KGHDR and SFDVKD. CDR3 sequence: CATSATGPSSYNEQFF.

The chain couples TRBV12-5 to TRBJ2-7; TCRdb outputs TRBD2, but without DNA this stays unchecked. The CDR3 sequence is 16 residues long. Germline V gene sequence: CDR1 LGHNT, CDR2 FRNRAP. CDR3 loop: CASGLLRDYFSYEQYF. The entire variable domain, with the rest obtained from reference TRBV12-5 and TRBJ2-7, is as follows: DARVTQTPRHKVTEMGQEVTMRCQPILGHNTVFWYRQTMMQGLELLAYFRNRAPLDDSGMPKDRFSAEMPDATLATLKIQPSEPRDSAVYFCASGLLRDYFSYEQYFGPGTRLTVT.

V usage is TRBV7-9 and J usage is TRBJ2-5. CDR1 SEHNR and CDR2 FQNEAQ come from the germline V gene (reference sequence). The CDR3 is made up of 13 amino acids. The CDR3 loop reads CASTAFLEETQYF. Complete variable domain (other parts from reference TRBV7-9 and TRBJ2-5): DTGVSQNPRHKITKRGQNVTFRCDPISEHNRLYWYRQTLGQGPEFLTYFQNEAQLEKSRLLSDRFSAERPKGSFSTLEIQRTEQGDSAMYLCASTAFLEETQYFGPGTRLLVL.

This chain joins TRBV20-1 and TRBJ2-1; TCRdb returns TRBD1, unconfirmable since there is no DNA. Germline V gene data show CDR1 as DFQATT and CDR2 as SNEGSKA (reference sequence). CDR3 size: 15 residues. This chain's CDR3 is CSARAHGRDHNEQFF.

The chain is built from TRBV29-1 and TRBJ2-3; TCRdb returns TRBD2, unconfirmable since there is no DNA. Germline values: CDR1 SQVTM, CDR2 ANQGSEA. The CDR3 runs to 15 residues. The chain's CDR3 is CSVNSGRPSPDTQYF.